The clone carrying this T cell receptor beta chain was seen many times. This entry comes from a study of patients and donors after allogeneic stem cell transplantation. TCRdb re-analysed the RT-PCR reads in MiXCR, keeping a single row per CDR3 protein. Of approximately 27,000 distinct CDR3 sequences listed, around 7.9% are singletons. The germline V gene encodes CDR1 SGHVS and CDR2 FQNEAQ. V was trimmed by 5 bases and J by 6 bases, leaving 11 bases between them. The CDR3 totals 13 residues. Material: blood, either unsorted or a sorted T cell fraction (not recorded which). The chain joins TRBV7-8 to TRBJ1-5, with D possibly matching TRBD1 (5 bases). The sequence came from a human donor who was either an allogeneic HSCT recipient or a stem cell or donor lymphocyte infusion donor (not recorded which). It is not recorded whose cells these are; they may come from a transplant donor. CDR3 sequence: CASSGGISQPQHF. DNA of the CDR3: TGTGCCAGCAGCGGGGGGATCAGTCAGCCCCAGCATTTT.